This is a list of T cell receptor beta chains from one sample in a study of cytomegalovirus exposure and HLA in healthy donors. Generated by immunoSEQ multiplex PCR, the TCRdb table keeps only in-frame clones and is missing some. The sample lists around 100,000 clones; 60% to 80% were seen once. Sequencing was done on a sample of PBMCs. The receptors originated from a woman younger than 35 in good health and CMV-seropositive. The CDR3 runs from the conserved cysteine through the conserved F or W. A D gene is named only where the DNA matches it firmly. Clone size is given for some rows only: seen once, a few or many times, or a class if the clone is expanded.

j_gene | d_gene | v_gene | abundance | CDR3nt | CDR3aa
TRBJ1-5 | . | TRBV5-1 | once | TGCGCCAGCAGCTTGGGAGACAGAAATCAGCCCCAGCATTTT | CASSLGDRNQPQHF
TRBJ2-3 | . | TRBV6-4 | few | TGTGCCAGCAGTCCGGGATTAGCTAGCACAGATACGCAGTATTTT | CASSPGLASTDTQYF
TRBJ2-5 | TRBD1 | TRBV7-2 | once | TGTGCCAGCAGCTTTGGGAGGACAGGGGATCTGTCCCAAGAGACCCAGTACTTC | CASSFGRTGDLSQETQYF
TRBJ2-1 | TRBD2 | TRBV30 | . | TGTGCCTGGATCCAAGACCCGCCGGGACTAGCGGGAGCTGGGGACAACTACAATGAGCAGTTCTTC | CAWIQDPPGLAGAGDNYNEQFF
TRBJ2-5 | . | TRBV27 | . | TGTGCCAGCAGTTTACTGGGGGGAGGAGAGACCCAGTACTTC | CASSLLGGGETQYF
TRBJ2-7 | TRBD1 | TRBV28 | . | TGTGCCAGCAGGCAGACAGGGGGGCAGTACTTC | CASRQTGGQYF
TRBJ2-2 | TRBD2 | TRBV7-2 | . | TGTGCCAGCAGCCTGACTAGCGACACCGGGGAGCTGTTTTTT | CASSLTSDTGELFF
TRBJ1-3 | . | TRBV28 | . | TGTGCCAGCAAGCTCCGGTGGACTCAGGGAAACACCATATATTTT | CASKLRWTQGNTIYF
TRBJ1-6 | TRBD1 | TRBV5-4 | . | TGTGCCAGCAGCTTACAGGGACAGGGGGAATCACCCCTCCACTTT | CASSLQGQGESPLHF
TRBJ1-4 | TRBD1 | TRBV7-2 | . | TGTGCCAGCAGCGTTGGACAGGGGGGAACTAATGAAAAACTGTTTTTT | CASSVGQGGTNEKLFF
TRBJ2-3 | . | TRBV19 | . | TGTGCCAGTAGTATAAGGAGCCCAGATACGCAGTATTTT | CASSIRSPDTQYF
TRBJ1-2 | TRBD1 | TRBV28 | . | TGTGCCAGCAGCCGTCCCGGGACAGGGCCTAGGAGGTATGGCTACACCTTC | CASSRPGTGPRRYGYTF
TRBJ2-1 | . | TRBV25-1 | . | TGTGCCAGCAGTGTTCCCGACTGGGAGAATGAGCAGTTCTTC | CASSVPDWENEQFF
TRBJ1-1 | . | TRBV10-3 | . | TGTGCCATCACTTCAGTGCCGGGGGACACTGAAGCTTTCTTT | CAITSVPGDTEAFF
TRBJ2-5 | TRBD1 | TRBV18 | . | TGTGCCAGCTCACGGGCCGGGACAGGGGTAGAGACCCAGTACTTC | CASSRAGTGVETQYF
TRBJ2-7 | TRBD2 | TRBV6-5 | . | TGTGCCAGCAGTTCGCCCCGTAGCGGGAGAATCTACGAGCAGTACTTC | CASSSPRSGRIYEQYF
TRBJ1-2 | . | TRBV7-2 | . | TGTGCCAGCAGCTCAGGCAGACAGGCTTACTATGGCTACACCTTC | CASSSGRQAYYGYTF
TRBJ1-1 | TRBD1 | TRBV11-2 | . | TGTGCCAGCAGCTTGTGGGGACAGGGGAAGAACACTGAAGCTTTCTTT | CASSLWGQGKNTEAFF
TRBJ2-1 | TRBD2 | TRBV7-3 | few | TGTGCCAGCAGCCCGGGACTAGCGGGAGGGGAGCAGTTCTTC | CASSPGLAGGEQFF
TRBJ2-3 | TRBD2 | TRBV7-2 | . | TGTGCCAGCAGCGTAACCGGGACTAGCGGCGATACGCAGTATTTT | CASSVTGTSGDTQYF
TRBJ1-2 | TRBD1 | TRBV5-6 | . | TGTGCCAGCAGCTCCACCGGGACAGGGATCTATGGCTACACCTTC | CASSSTGTGIYGYTF